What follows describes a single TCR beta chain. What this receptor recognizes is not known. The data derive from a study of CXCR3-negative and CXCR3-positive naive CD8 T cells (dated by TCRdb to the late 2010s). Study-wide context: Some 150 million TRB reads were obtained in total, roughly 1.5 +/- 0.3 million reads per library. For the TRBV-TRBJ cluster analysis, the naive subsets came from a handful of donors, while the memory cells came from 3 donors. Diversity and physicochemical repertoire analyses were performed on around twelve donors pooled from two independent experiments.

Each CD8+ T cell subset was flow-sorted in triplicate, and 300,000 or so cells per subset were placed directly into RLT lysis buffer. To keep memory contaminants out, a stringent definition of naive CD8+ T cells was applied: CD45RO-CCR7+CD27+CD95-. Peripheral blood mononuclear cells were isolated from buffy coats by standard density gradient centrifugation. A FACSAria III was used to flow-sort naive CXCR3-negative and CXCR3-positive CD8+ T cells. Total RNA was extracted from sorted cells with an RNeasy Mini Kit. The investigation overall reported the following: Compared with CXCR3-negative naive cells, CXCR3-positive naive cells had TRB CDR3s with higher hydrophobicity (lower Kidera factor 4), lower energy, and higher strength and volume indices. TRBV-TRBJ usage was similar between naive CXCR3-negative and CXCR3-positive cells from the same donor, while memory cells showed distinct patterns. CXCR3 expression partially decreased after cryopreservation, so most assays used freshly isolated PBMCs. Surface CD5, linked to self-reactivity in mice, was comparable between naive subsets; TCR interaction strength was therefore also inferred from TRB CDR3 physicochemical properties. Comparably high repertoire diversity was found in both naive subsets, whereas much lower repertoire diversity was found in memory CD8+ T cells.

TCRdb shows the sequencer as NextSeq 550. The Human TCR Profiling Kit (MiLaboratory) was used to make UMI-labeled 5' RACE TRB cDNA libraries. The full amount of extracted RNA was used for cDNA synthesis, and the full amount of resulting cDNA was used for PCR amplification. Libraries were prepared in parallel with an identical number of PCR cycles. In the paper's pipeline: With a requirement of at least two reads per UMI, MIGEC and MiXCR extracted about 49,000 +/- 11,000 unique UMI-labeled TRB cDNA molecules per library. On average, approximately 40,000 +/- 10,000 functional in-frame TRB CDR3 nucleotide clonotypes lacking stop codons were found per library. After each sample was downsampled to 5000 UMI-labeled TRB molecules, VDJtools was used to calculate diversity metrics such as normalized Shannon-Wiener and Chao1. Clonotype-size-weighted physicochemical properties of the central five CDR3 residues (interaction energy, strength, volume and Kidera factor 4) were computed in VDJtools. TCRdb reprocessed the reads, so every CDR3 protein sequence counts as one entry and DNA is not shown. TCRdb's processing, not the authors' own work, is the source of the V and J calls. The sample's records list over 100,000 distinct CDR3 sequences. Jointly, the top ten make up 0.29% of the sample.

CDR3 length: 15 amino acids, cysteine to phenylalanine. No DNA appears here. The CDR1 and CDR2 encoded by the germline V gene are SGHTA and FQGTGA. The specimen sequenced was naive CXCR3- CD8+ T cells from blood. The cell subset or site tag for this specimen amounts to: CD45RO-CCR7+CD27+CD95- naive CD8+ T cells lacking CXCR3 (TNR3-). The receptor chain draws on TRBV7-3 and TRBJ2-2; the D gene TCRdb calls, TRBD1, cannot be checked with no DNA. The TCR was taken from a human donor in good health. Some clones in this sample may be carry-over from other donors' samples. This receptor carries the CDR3 CASSITGSGTGELFF. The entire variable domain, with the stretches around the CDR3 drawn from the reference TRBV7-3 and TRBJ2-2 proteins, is GAGVSQTPSNKVTEKGKYVELRCDPISGHTALYWYRQSLGQGPEFLIYFQGTGAADDSGLPNDRFFAVRPEGSVSTLKIQRTERGDSAVYLCASSITGSGTGELFFGEGSRLTVL.